This T cell receptor (beta chain) derives from a study of OX40 agonist ivuxolimab in advanced cancers. Libraries were prepared by immunoSEQ multiplex PCR; TCRdb keeps only in-frame clonotypes and omits some of them. The table includes about 110,000 clones, 75% to 95% detected once. The CDR3 runs to 16 residues. Germline assignment: CDR1 LNHNV and CDR2 YYDKDF (reference sequence). The V gene end was trimmed by 0 bases and the J gene end by 5 bases; junction bases not matched to a gene: 8. Sequencing used CD4+ or CD8+ T cells sorted from blood, obtained in a trial of the OX40 agonist ivuxolimab. The chain couples TRBV15 to TRBJ2-5; 8 nucleotides agree with TRBD2. The receptor comes from an adult with an advanced solid tumor such as melanoma, head and neck, liver or kidney cancer. CDR3 sequence (DNA): TGTGCCACCAGCAGAGAACCGAGCGGGGGACGCGAGACCCAGTACTTC. Residues: CATSREPSGGRETQYF. The whole variable domain, remainder taken from reference TRBV15 and TRBJ2-5, is DAMVIQNPRYQVTQFGKPVTLSCSQTLNHNVMYWYQQKSSQAPKLLFHYYDKDFNNEADTPDNFQSRRPNTSFCFLDIRSPGLGDTAMYLCATSREPSGGRETQYFGPGTRLLVL.